Listed here is a single T cell receptor (beta chain). Its specificity is unknown. This entry is derived from a study of graft-versus-host responses after intestinal transplantation. On the study more broadly: Recipients received multivisceral, liver-intestinal, or isolated intestinal transplants.

Study-level results: GvH clones surfaced in recipient marrow, some emerging earlier in ileum or blood.

Profiled with immunoSEQ multiplex PCR; TCRdb holds only in-frame clones, not every one. The sample shows 15,000 to 20,000 clones, around 83% of them seen only once. Grafts had their tissue processed, releasing intraepithelial and lamina propria lymphocytes. The source material was ileum tissue, sampled about 86 weeks after intestinal transplantation. The origin of this receptor is a human patient who received an intestinal transplant, so some T cells may come from the graft donor.

In DNA form, the CDR3 reads TGCGCCAGCAGCGATCAGGGGTGGCTTAACGGGGAGCTGTTTTTT. Protein product: CASSDQGWLNGELFF. The chain uses TRBV5-1 and TRBJ2-2; D might be TRBD1 (6 bases). Trimming stripped 4 bases from V and 7 bases from J, with 17 bases between. CDR3 length: 15 residues. Germline CDR1 SGHRS, CDR2 YFSETQ.